This T cell receptor (beta chain) was found in a study of T-cell memory formation after mild COVID-19. Constant-segment primers and 5'RACE yielded cDNA libraries for TCR alpha and TCR beta, each carrying sample barcodes and UMIs. MiXCR, run by TCRdb on the 5' RACE reads, gives a single entry per CDR3 protein. The sample contains around 250,000 distinct CDR3 sequences, approximately 15% of which appear only once. In regard to this clonotype: Its antigen is still unknown.

CDR3 length equals 16 residues. The ends were cut back, 6 bases at V and 9 bases at J, with 24 bases in the middle. Looked up from germline, CDR1 is MNHEY and CDR2 is SVGEGT. Study-wide findings and caveats: Mostly located in CM and EM were contracting CD4+ clones, with contracting CD8+ clones located in EMRA. The finding that pre-infection memory included some responding clones suggested that cross-reactive memory joined.

The rearrangement joins TRBV6-2 or TRBV6-3 to TRBJ2-1; maybe TRBD2 (6 bases). The specimen sequenced was PBMCs or a T cell subset sorted from them (not recorded which). The origin of this receptor is an adult woman who had mild COVID-19 (a few samples of this study predate the infection). Cell type and time point are not known. This CDR3 is CASRTNRLEGSVEQFF. The CDR3 region has the DNA TGTGCCAGCAGAACCAACCGACTAGAGGGATCTGTTGAGCAGTTCTTC.